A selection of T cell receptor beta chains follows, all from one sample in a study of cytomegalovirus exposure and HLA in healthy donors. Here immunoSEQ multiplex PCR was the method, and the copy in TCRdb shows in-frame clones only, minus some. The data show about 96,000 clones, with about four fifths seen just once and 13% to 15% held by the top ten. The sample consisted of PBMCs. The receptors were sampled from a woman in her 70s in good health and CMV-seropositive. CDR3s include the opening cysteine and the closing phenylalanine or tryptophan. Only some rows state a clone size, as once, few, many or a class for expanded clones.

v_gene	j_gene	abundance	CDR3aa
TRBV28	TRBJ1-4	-	CASTSGVLAKQFF
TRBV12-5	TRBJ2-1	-	CASGRHNEQFF
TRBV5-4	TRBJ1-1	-	CASSFRQGNTEAFF
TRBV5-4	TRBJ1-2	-	CASSSWRGQPYGYTF
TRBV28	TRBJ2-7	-	CASSSAGSHEQYF
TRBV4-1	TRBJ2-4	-	CASSHPPGLGVAKNIQYF
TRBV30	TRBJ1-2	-	CAWGAWEGDGYTF
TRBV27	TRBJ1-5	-	CASSPGQNSNQPQHF
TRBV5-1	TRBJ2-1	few	CASRGGASDEQFF
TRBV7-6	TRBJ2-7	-	CACSLGTGSADEQYF
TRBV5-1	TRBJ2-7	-	CASSRTAHYEQYF
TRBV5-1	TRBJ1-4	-	CASSLAGRGSEKLFF
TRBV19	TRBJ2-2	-	CASTGKRLTGELFF
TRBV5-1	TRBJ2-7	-	CASSLGAGAGGREQYF
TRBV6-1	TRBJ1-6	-	CASSMGQGNSPLHF
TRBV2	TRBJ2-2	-	CASSQGFTGELFF
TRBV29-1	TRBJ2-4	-	CSARTGGAFYIQYF
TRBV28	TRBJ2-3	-	CASTPTGLASSTDTQYF
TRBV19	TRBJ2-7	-	CASSISGSSYEQYF
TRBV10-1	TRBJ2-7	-	CASSPGGQGLHEQYF
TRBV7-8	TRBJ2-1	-	CASRSNSYNEQFF
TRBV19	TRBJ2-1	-	CASTAAGTSYNEQFF
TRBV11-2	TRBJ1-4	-	CASSLGTSPNEKLFF
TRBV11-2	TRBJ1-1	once	CASSPGRTGGYDTEAFF
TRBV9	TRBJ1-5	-	CASSVDGRGQPQHF
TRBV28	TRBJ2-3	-	CASSLRGVLAGDPDTQYF
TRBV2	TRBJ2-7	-	CASSEGLRYEQYF
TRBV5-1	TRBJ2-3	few	CASSLYGTSGDTQYF
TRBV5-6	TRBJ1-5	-	CASSYGQREGQPQHF
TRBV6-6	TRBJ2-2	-	CASSPHLAGVTGELFF
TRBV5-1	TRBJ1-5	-	CASSYGQGIIKDQPQHF
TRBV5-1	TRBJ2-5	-	CASSLGTGGEETQYF
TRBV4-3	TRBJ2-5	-	CASSQEWSGGRETQYF
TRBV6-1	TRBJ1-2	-	CASSEAPGANYGYTF
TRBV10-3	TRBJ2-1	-	CAISEAGTGLGNEQFF
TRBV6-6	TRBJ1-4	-	CASSYFGATNEKLFF
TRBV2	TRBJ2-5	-	CASSEALSLSGGNQETQYF
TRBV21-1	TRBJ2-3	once	CASNRDSTDTQYF
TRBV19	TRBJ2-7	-	CASTPGLRSSYEQYF
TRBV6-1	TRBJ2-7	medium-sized	CASSEMSFSMEIYEQYF
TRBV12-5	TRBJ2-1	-	CASGLVTSRDNEQFF
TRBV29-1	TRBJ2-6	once	CSVEVGAGANVLTF
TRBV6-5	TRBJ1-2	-	CASRTDSNYGYTF
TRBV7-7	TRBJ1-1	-	CASSLEANTEAFF
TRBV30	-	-	CAWRPAGGSSYEQYF